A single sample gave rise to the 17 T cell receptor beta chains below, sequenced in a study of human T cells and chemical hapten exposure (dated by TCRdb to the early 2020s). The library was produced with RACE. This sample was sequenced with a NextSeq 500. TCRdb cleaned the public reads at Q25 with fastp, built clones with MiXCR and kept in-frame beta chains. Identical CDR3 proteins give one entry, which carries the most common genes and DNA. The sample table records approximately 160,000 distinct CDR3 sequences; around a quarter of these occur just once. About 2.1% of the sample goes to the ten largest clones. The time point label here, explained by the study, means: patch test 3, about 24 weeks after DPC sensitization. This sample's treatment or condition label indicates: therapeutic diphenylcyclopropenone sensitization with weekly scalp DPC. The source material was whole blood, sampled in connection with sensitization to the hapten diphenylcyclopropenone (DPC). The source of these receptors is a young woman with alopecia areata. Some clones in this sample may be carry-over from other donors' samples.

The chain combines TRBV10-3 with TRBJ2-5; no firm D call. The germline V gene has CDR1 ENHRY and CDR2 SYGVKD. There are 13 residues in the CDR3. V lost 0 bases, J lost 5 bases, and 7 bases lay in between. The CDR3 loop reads CAISESTRETQYF. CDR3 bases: TGTGCCATCAGTGAGTCAACGAGGGAGACCCAGTACTTC.

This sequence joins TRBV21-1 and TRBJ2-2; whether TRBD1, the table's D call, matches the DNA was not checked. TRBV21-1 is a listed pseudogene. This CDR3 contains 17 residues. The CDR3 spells CASSIQLGQQNTGELFF. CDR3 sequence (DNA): TGTGCCAGCAGCATCCAACTCGGACAGCAGAACACCGGGGAGCTGTTTTTT.

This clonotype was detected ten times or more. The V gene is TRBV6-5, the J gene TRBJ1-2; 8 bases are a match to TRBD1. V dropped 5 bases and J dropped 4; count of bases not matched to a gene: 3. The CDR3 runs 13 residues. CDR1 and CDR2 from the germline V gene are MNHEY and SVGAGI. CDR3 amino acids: CASSPGGGYGYTF. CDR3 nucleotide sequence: TGTGCCAGCAGTCCAGGGGGCGGCTATGGCTACACCTTC.

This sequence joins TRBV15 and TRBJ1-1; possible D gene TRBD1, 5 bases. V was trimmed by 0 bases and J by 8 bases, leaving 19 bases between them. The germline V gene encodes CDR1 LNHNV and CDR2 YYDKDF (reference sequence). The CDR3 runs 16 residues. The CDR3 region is CATSRDPRAGRTEAFF. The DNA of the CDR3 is TGTGCCACCAGCAGAGATCCTAGGGCAGGGCGGACAGAAGCTTTCTTT.

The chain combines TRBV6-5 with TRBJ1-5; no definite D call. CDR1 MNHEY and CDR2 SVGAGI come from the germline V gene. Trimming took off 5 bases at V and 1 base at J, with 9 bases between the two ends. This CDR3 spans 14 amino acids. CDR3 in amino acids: CASSLRESNQPQHF. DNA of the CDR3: TGTGCCAGCAGTCTTAGGGAGAGCAATCAGCCCCAGCATTTT.

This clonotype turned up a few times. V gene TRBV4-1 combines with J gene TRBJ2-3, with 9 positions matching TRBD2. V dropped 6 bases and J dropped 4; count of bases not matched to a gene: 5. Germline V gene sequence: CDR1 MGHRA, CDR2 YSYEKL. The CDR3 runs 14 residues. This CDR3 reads CASRGLATADTQYF. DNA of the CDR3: TGCGCCAGCAGAGGACTAGCGACGGCAGATACGCAGTATTTT.

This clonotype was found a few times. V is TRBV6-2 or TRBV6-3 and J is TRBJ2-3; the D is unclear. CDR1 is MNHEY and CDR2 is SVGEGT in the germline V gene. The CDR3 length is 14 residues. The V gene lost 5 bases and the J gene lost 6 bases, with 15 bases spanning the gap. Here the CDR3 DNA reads TGTGCCAGCAGTAAAGTTGACGGCCGGGATACGCAGTATTTT. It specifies CASSKVDGRDTQYF.

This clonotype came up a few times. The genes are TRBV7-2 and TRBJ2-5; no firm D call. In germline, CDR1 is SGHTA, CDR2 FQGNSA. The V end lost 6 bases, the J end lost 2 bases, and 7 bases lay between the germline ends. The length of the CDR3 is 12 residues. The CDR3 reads CASRGIQETQYF. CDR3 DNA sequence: TGTGCCAGCAGGGGGATTCAAGAGACCCAGTACTTC.

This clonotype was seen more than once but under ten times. This CDR3 is CASSLGWENEQFF. CDR3 in DNA: TGTGCCAGCAGCTTAGGGTGGGAGAATGAGCAGTTCTTC. The chain links TRBV7-3 to TRBJ2-1; perhaps TRBD2 as D (5 bases). The germline V and J ends were trimmed by 2 bases and 7 bases, with 9 bases remaining between them. This CDR3 spans 13 amino acids. Germline V gene lookup returns CDR1 SGHTA and CDR2 FQGTGA.

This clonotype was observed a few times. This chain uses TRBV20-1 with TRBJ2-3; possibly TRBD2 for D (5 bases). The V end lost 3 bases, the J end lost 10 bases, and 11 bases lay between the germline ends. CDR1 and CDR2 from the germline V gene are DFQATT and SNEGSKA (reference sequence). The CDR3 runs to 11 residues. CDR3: CSARGEGSQYF. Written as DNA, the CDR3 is TGCAGTGCTAGGGGCGAGGGTTCGCAGTATTTT.

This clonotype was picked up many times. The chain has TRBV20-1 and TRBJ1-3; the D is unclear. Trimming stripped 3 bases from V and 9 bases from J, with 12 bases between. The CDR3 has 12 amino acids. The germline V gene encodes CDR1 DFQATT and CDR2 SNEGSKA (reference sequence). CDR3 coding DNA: TGCAGTGCTAGCGGCCAGTCGGGCACCATATATTTT. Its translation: CSASGQSGTIYF.

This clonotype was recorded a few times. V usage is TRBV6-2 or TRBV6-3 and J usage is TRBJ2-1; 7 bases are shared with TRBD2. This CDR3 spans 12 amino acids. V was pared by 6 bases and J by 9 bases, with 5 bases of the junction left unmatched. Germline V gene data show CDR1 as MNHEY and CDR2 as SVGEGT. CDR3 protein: CASSLLAPEQFF. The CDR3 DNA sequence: TGTGCCAGCAGCCTACTAGCGCCTGAGCAGTTCTTC.

In DNA, the CDR3 is TGTGCCACCTTACAGACCGGGACTAGCGGATCCTCCTACGAGCAGTACTTC. This codes for CATLQTGTSGSSYEQYF. The V call is TRBV25-1, the J call TRBJ2-7; TRBD2 matches at 11 bases. V gave up 10 bases and J gave up 0 bases; unmatched junction bases: 14. This CDR3 has 17 amino acids. From germline, CDR1 is MGHDK and CDR2 SYGVNS.

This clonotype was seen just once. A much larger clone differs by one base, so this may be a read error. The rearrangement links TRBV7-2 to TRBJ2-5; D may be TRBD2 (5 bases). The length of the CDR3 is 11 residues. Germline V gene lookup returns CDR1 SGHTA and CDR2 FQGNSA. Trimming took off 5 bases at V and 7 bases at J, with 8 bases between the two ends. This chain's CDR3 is CASSIRGTQYF. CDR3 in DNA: TGTGCCAGCAGCATCCGGGGGACCCAGTACTTC.

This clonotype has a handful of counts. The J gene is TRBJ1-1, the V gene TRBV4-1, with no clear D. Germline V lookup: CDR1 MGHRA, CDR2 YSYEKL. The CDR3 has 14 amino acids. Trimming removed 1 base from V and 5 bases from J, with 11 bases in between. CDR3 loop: CASSQAGVQTEAFF. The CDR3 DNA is TGCGCCAGCAGCCAAGCGGGCGTCCAGACTGAAGCTTTCTTT.

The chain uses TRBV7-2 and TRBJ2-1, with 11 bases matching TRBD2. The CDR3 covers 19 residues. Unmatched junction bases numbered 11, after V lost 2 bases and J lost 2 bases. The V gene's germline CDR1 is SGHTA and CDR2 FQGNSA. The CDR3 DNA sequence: TGTGCCAGCAGCTTATTTACTAGCGGGAGAGGAGTCACCTACAATGAGCAGTTCTTC. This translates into CASSLFTSGRGVTYNEQFF.

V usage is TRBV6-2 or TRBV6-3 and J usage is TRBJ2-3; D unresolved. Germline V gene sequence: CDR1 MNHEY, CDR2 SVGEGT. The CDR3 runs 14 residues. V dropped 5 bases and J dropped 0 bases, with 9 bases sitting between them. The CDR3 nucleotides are TGTGCCAGCAGTATACCCCCTAGCACAGATACGCAGTATTTT. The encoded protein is CASSIPPSTDTQYF.